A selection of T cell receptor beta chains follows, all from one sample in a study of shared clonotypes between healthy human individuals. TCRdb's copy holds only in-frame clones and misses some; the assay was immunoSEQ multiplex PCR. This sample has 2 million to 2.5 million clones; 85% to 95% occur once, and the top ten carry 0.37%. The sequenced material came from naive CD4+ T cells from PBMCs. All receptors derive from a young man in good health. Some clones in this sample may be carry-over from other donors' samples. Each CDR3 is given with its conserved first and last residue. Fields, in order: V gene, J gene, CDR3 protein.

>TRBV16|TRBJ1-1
CASSQLQGGLNTEAFF
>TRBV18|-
CASSPGYSEQYF
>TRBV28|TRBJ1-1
CAGTEAFF
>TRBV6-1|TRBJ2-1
CASSEATRANDNEQFF
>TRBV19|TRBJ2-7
CATPNGLPLEQYF
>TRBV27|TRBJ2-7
CARSVVSYEQYF
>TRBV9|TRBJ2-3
CASSVAGVSGPTVKLFSTDTQYF
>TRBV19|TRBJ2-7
CASSRYQGNEQYF
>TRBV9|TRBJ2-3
CASSTRLAGRDTQYF
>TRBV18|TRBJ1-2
CASSPGRWQGPDYGYTF
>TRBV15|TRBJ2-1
CATSRDIRETGASANNEQFF
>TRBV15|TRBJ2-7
CATSHSGSWYEQYF
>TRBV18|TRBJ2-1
CASSPTSGLAQFF
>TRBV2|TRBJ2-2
CASGGRAFNTGELFF
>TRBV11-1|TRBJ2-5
CASSQRLAGVETQYF
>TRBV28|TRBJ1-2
CASSLGWNYGYTF
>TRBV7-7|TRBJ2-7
CASSLGRAYEQYF
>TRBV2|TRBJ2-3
CASSEAIATDTQYF
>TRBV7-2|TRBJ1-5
CASSSAGTEFNQPQHF
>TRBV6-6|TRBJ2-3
CASSYGGPSTDTQYF
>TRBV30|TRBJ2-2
CAWSVPTHRFGELFF
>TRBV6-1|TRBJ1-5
CASRVGGGQPQHF
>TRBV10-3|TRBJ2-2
CAISESLGQGANTGELFF
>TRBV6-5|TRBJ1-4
CASSYSGSGNEKLFF
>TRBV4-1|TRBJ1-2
CASSPNTGDFTYGYTF
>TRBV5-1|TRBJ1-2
CASSEGQAHGYTF
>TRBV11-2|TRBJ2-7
CASSLYGPYEQYF
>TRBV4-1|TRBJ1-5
CASSGVQGVPQPQHF
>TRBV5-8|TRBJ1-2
CASSSNRLGGYTF
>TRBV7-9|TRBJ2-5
CASSLGSGRPGETQYF
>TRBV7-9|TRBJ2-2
CASSMDRGRTGELFF
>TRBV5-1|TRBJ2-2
CASSMSGGGELFF
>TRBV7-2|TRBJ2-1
CASSLARDYEQFF
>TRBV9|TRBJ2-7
CASSVLAGGSPYEQYF
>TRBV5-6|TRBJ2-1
CASSALNNEQFF
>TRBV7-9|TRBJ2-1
CASSLALRERLNEQFF
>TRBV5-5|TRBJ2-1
CASSLATATYNEQFF
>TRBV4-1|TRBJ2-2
CASSKWAPDRTNTGELFF
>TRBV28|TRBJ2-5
CASSPAPGTGGQETQYF
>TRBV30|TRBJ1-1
CAWSPAGDTEAFF
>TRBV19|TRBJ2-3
CASSMVASGRRTQYF
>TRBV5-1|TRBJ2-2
CASSFPGTANTGELFF
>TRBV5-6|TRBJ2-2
CASSLAGQGNTGELFF
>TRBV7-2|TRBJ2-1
CASSLGASGSYEQFF
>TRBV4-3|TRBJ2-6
CASSVDSSGANVLTF
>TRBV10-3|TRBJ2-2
CAIGREEAGELFF
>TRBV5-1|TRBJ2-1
CASSDGSSSYNEQFF
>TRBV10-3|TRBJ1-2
CAISVGEGGRGGYTF
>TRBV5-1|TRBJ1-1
CASSSLTGMNTEAFF
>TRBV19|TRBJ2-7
CASSSRVSLEQYF
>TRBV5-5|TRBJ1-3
CASSPGTGSGNTIYF
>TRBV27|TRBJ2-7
CASSRNGGEQYF
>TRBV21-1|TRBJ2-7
CAIPGQGVRQYF